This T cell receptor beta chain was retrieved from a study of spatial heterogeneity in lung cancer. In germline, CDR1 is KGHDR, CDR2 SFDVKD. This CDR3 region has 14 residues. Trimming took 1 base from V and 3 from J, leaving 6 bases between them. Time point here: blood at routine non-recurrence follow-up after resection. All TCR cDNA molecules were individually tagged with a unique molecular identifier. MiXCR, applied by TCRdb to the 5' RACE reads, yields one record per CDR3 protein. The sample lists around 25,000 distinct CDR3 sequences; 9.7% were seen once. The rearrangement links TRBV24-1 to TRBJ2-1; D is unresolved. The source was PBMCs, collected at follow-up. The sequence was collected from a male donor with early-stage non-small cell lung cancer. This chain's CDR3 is CATSDFTNYNEQFF. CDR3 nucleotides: TGTGCCACCAGTGATTTTACCAACTACAATGAGCAGTTCTTC.